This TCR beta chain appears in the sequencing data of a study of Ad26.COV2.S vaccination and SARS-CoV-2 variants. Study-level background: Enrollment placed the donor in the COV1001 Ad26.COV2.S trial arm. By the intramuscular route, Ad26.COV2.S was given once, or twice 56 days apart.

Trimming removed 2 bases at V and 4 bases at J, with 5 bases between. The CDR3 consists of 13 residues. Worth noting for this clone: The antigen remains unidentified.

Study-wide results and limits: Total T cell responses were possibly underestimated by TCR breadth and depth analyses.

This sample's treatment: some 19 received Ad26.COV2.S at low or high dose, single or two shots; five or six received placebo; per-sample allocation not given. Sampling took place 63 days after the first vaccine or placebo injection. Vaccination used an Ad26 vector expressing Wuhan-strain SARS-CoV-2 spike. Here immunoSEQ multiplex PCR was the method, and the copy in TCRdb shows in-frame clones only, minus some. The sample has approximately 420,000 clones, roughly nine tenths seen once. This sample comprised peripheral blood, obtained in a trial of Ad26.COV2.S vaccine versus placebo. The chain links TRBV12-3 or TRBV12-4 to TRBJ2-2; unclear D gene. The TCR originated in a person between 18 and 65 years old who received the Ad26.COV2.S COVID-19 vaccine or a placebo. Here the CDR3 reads CASSLRLTGELFF. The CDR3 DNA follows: TGTGCCAGCAGTTTAAGGCTCACCGGGGAGCTGTTTTTT.